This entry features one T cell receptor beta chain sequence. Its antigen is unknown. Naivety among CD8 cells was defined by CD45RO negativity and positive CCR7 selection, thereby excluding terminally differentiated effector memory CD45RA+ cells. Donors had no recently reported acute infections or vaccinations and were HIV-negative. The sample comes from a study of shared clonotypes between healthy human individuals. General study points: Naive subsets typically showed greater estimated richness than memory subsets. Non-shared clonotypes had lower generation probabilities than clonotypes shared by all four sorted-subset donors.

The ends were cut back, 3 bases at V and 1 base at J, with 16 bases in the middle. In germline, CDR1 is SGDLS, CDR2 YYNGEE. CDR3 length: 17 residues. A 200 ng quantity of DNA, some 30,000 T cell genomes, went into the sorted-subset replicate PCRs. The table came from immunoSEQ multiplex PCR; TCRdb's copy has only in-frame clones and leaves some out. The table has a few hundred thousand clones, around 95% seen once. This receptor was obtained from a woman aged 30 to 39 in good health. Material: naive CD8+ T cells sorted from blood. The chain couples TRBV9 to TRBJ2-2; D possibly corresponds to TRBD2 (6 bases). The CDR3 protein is CASSGEGLARNTGELFF. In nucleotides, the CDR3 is TGTGCCAGCAGCGGTGAAGGGCTAGCGAGGAACACCGGGGAGCTGTTTTTT.